What follows are 22 T cell receptor beta chains derived from one specimen sequenced in a study of blood T cell repertoires in COVID-19. Profiling relied on immunoSEQ multiplex PCR, and the TCRdb table lists in-frame clones only, not all of them. The sample consists of approximately 150,000 clones, about 87% of them appearing once. The specimen sequenced was peripheral blood. Receptors were obtained from a man older than 75 with acute or convalescent COVID-19.

The chain couples TRBV18 to TRBJ1-4, with D perhaps TRBD1 (5 bases). This CDR3 region has 17 residues. CDR1 is KGHSH and CDR2 is LQKENI in the germline V gene. The ends were cut back, 2 bases at V and 7 bases at J, with 20 bases in the middle. The chain's CDR3 is CASSPATGGGLGEKLFF. In DNA, the CDR3 is TGTGCCAGCTCACCAGCCACCGGGGGAGGGCTGGGTGAAAAACTGTTTTTT.

The V gene is TRBV10-1, the J gene TRBJ2-1; D ambiguous. From germline, CDR1 is WNHNN and CDR2 SYGVQD (reference sequence). This CDR3 has 12 amino acids. V gave up 5 bases and J gave up 4 bases, with 6 bases separating them. CDR3 in DNA: TGCGCCAGCAGTCCAGGTTACAATGAGCAGTTCTTC. Translated, it gives CASSPGYNEQFF.

CDR3 bases: TGCGCCAGCAGAAGACAGGGCCCCACTGAAGCTTTCTTT. It specifies CASRRQGPTEAFF. The J gene is TRBJ1-1, the V gene TRBV10-2; 7 bases match TRBD1. The junction had 5 bases not matched to a gene; V was cut back by 6 bases and J by 4 bases. This CDR3 has 13 residues. CDR1 is WSHSY, CDR2 SAAADI, per germline.

The chain has TRBV3-1 (or the pseudogene TRBV3-2) and TRBJ2-5; TRBD2 agrees at 7 bases. J gave up 1 base and V 1 base, and 3 bases lay outside the gene matches. Germline V lookup: CDR1 LGHDT, CDR2 YNNKEL (reference sequence). This CDR3 has 15 amino acids. The CDR3 spells CASSQGGLPQETQYF. The CDR3, as DNA: TGTGCCAGCAGCCAAGGGGGACTACCCCAAGAGACCCAGTACTTC.

The chain joins TRBV7-8 to TRBJ2-7, with TRBD2 as a possible D gene (6 bases). CDR1 is SGHVS and CDR2 is FQNEAQ in the germline V gene. The CDR3 consists of 14 residues. Trimming removed 5 bases at V and 2 bases at J, with 13 bases between. CDR3: CASSKRDWAYEQYF. The DNA for the CDR3 is TGTGCCAGCAGCAAAAGGGACTGGGCCTACGAGCAGTACTTC. Based on the CDR3 plus reference TRBV7-8 and TRBJ2-7, the full variable domain is GAGVSQSPRYKVAKRGQDVALRCDPISGHVSLFWYQQALGQGPEFLTYFQNEAQLDKSGLPSDRFFAERPEGSVSTLKIQRTQQEDSAVYLCASSKRDWAYEQYFGPGTRLTVT.

V and J are TRBV14 and TRBJ2-5; 9 nucleotides line up with TRBD2. The CDR3 contains 17 residues. Germline V lookup: CDR1 SGHDN, CDR2 FVKESK. The V gene end was trimmed by 0 bases and the J gene end by 5 bases; junction bases not matched to a gene: 10. CDR3 in amino acids: CASSQDLGGGGQETQYF. CDR3 DNA sequence: TGTGCCAGCAGCCAAGATTTGGGCGGGGGGGGTCAGGAGACCCAGTACTTC.

The chain joins TRBV6-1 to TRBJ2-2, with 7 bases fitting TRBD2. The length of the CDR3 is 16 residues. Losses at the gene ends were 2 bases for V and 7 bases for J; bases not matched to a gene: 10. The germline V gene encodes CDR1 MNHNS and CDR2 SASEGT. The CDR3 loop reads CASSERWPLASGELFF. The CDR3 bases are TGTGCCAGCAGTGAACGGTGGCCACTAGCGAGCGGGGAGCTGTTTTTT.

A single count supports this clone. This sequence joins TRBV7-9 and TRBJ1-2; TRBD1 matches at 7 bases. The CDR3 covers 15 residues. The germline V gene encodes CDR1 SEHNR and CDR2 FQNEAQ (reference sequence). Unmatched junction bases numbered 4, after V lost 1 base and J lost 2 bases. The CDR3 protein is CASSLDLQGNYGYTF. The CDR3 nucleotides are TGTGCCAGCAGCTTAGACCTACAGGGGAACTATGGCTACACCTTC.

This chain links TRBV29-1 with TRBJ1-2; tentative D call: TRBD1 (5 bases). V was trimmed by 4 bases and J by 3 bases, leaving 15 bases between them. The CDR3 length is 14 residues. Germline loops: CDR1 SQVTM, CDR2 ANQGSEA. CDR3 nucleotides: TGCAGCGTTGCGCCCGGGACTGGGGACTATGGCTACACCTTC. Protein product: CSVAPGTGDYGYTF.

In this sample, this clone turned up once. The chain carries TRBV5-5 and TRBJ2-1; 10 bases are a match to TRBD1. This CDR3 contains 12 residues. Unmatched junction bases numbered 3, after V lost 6 bases and J lost 9 bases. Germline values: CDR1 SGHKS, CDR2 YYEKEE (reference sequence). The CDR3 coding sequence is TGTGCCAGCACCTGGACAGGGGGTGAGCAGTTCTTC. Its translation: CASTWTGGEQFF.

The chain links TRBV19 to TRBJ2-7; D gene uncertain. Trimming pared 2 bases from V and 0 bases from J, leaving 14 bases between. The CDR3 runs 16 residues. Germline values: CDR1 LNHDA, CDR2 SQIVND (reference sequence). The CDR3 bases are TGTGCCAGTAGTATAAGTTTGCTTTCTAGCTCCTACGAGCAGTACTTC. Translated, it gives CASSISLLSSSYEQYF.

For this clone: The junction shows a germline mismatch at one end, possibly a read error. This same CDR3 is encoded by further DNA sequences in the sample. The chain uses TRBV5-4 and TRBJ2-1; 15 bases match TRBD2. The CDR3 covers 17 residues. Germline V gene lookup returns CDR1 SGHNT and CDR2 YYREEE (reference sequence). CDR3 in DNA: TGTGCTAGCAGCACTGGGACTAGCGGGAGGCCCTACAATGAGCAGTTCTTC. Its translation: CASSTGTSGRPYNEQFF. Together with reference TRBV5-4 and TRBJ2-1, the CDR3 gives the full variable domain: ETGVTQSPTHLIKTRGQQVTLRCSSQSGHNTVSWYQQALGQGPQFIFQYYREEENGRGNFPPRFSGLQFPNYSSELNVNALELDDSALYLCASSTGTSGRPYNEQFFGPGTRLTVL.

This clone appeared a few times. J is TRBJ1-6 and V is TRBV4-1; D not resolved. This CDR3 region has 13 residues. Germline loops: CDR1 MGHRA, CDR2 YSYEKL. V lost 0 bases, J lost 8 bases, and 5 bases lay in between. CDR3 DNA: TGCGCCAGCAGCCAAGAACGGGATTCACCCCTCCACTTT. This translates into CASSQERDSPLHF.

This clone occurred once. Additional DNA sequences in this sample encode the identical CDR3. The chain couples TRBV3-1 (or the pseudogene TRBV3-2) to TRBJ1-6, with D possibly TRBD1 on 6 matching bases. CDR1 and CDR2 (germline): LGHDT, YNNKEL (reference sequence). This CDR3 region has 13 residues. Trimming removed 6 bases at V and 7 bases at J, with 10 bases between. CDR3 amino acids: CASRTGSNSPLHF. CDR3 nucleotide sequence: TGTGCCAGCAGGACAGGATCCAATTCACCCCTCCACTTT.

This clone has a single count. The V and J genes are TRBV28 and TRBJ1-5, with 7 bases matching TRBD1. The CDR3 has 18 amino acids. With 7 bases clipped from V and 0 bases from J, the junction kept 15 bases outside the gene matches. Per germline, CDR1 MDHEN and CDR2 SYDVKM. The CDR3 DNA reads TGTGCCAGCACCCTGGGGACAGCCGAGGGTCATAGCAATCAGCCCCAGCATTTT. Translated, it gives CASTLGTAEGHSNQPQHF.

The CDR3 DNA follows: TGTGCCAGCAGCCCAGACCGGGGACAGGGAACGGGCTACACCTTC. This sequence encodes CASSPDRGQGTGYTF. This chain joins TRBV11-2 and TRBJ1-2; 9 positions match TRBD1. Germline CDR1 is SGHAT and CDR2 is FQNNGV. This CDR3 has 15 residues. J was trimmed by 8 bases and V by 5 bases; bases with no gene match: 12. The variable domain in full, with the rest retrieved from reference TRBV11-2 and TRBJ1-2, is EAGVAQSPRYKIIEKRQSVAFWCNPISGHATLYWYQQILGQGPKLLIQFQNNGVVDDSQLPKDRFSAERLKGVDSTLKIQPAKLEDSAVYLCASSPDRGQGTGYTFGSGTRLTVV.

The V gene is TRBV5-1, the J gene TRBJ2-1, with D tentatively TRBD2 (6 bases). The CDR3 length is 15 residues. Germline CDR1 and CDR2: SGHRS and YFSETQ. V lost 4 bases to trimming and J lost 0 bases, with 11 bases between them. CDR3 protein: CASSTDGSSYNEQFF. CDR3 coding DNA: TGCGCCAGCAGCACAGACGGGAGCTCCTACAATGAGCAGTTCTTC. The full variable domain, with the rest looked up from reference TRBV5-1 and TRBJ2-1, is KAGVTQTPRYLIKTRGQQVTLSCSPISGHRSVSWYQQTPGQGLQFLFEYFSETQRNKGNFPGRFSGRQFSNSRSEMNVSTLELGDSALYLCASSTDGSSYNEQFFGPGTRLTVL.

The rearrangement joins TRBV28 to TRBJ1-3; D gene ambiguous. The V gene's germline CDR1 is MDHEN and CDR2 SYDVKM. Trimming left V 8 bases short and J 0 bases short, with 20 bases between. This CDR3 has 17 residues. The CDR3 DNA reads TGTGCCAGCCTCCCTGTATTCGGAGCTAGCTCTGGAAACACCATATATTTT. It translates to CASLPVFGASSGNTIYF.

This rearrangement joins TRBV7-2 to TRBJ2-2; D not resolved. V lost 1 base, J lost 2 bases, and 8 bases lay in between. CDR1 and CDR2 (germline): SGHTA, FQGNSA. The CDR3 is made up of 15 amino acids. CDR3 in DNA: TGTGCCAGCAGCTTAGTGGCGACTAACACCGGGGAGCTGTTTTTT. It codes for CASSLVATNTGELFF.

This chain joins TRBV6-1 and TRBJ1-1, with unresolved D. CDR1 MNHNS and CDR2 SASEGT come from the germline V gene. This CDR3 comprises 13 residues. V was trimmed by 2 bases and J by 1 base, leaving 5 bases between them. The CDR3, as DNA: TGTGCCAGCAGTGAACTATCGAACACTGAAGCTTTCTTT. Protein product: CASSELSNTEAFF.

Notes on this clone: At the DNA level, this CDR3 is encoded by other sequences in the same sample as well. The gene calls are TRBV19 and TRBJ2-3, with 7 nucleotides matching TRBD2. The ends lost 3 bases at V and 3 bases at J; junction bases unmatched: 3. The CDR3 loop spans 14 amino acids. Germline CDR1 reads LNHDA; CDR2 reads SQIVND (reference sequence). The CDR3 loop is CASSILGGTDTQYF. The CDR3 DNA sequence: TGTGCCAGTAGTATTCTGGGGGGGACAGATACGCAGTATTTT.

In nucleotides, the CDR3 is TGTGCCAGCTCACTGGGCAGTGGTTTGGAGACCCAGTACTTC. Encoded protein: CASSLGSGLETQYF. This chain uses TRBV18 with TRBJ2-5; no firm D call. The germline CDR1 and CDR2 sequences are KGHSH and LQKENI. The CDR3 consists of 14 residues. V was cut by 4 bases and J by 5 bases, with 14 bases left in between.